This T cell receptor beta chain was profiled in a study of blood T cell repertoires in COVID-19. Study context: Acute and convalescent COVID-19 specimens originated in the United States, Italy and Spain.

TCRdb's table, derived via immunoSEQ multiplex PCR, lists solely in-frame clones and lacks some. The table includes more than 150,000 clones, approximately 80% detected once. Participants came from some 26 US areas, aged about 18 to 100 years. Clinical history as reported by participants underpinned cohort assignment. This CDR3 spans 13 amino acids. Germline V gives CDR1 SNHLY, CDR2 FYNNEI. V lost 8 bases, J lost 2 bases, and 13 bases lay in between. This chain links TRBV2 with TRBJ2-7; a weak D match, TRBD2 (7 bases). Sequencing was carried out using PBMCs or T cells enriched from blood (not recorded which). The sequence was obtained from a man aged 55 to 70 who had been exposed to COVID-19. CDR3 sequence (DNA): TGTGCCAGCGCCAGAGGGGGGGCCTACGAGCAGTACTTC. It encodes CASARGGAYEQYF. Together with reference TRBV2 and TRBJ2-7, the CDR3 gives the full variable domain: EPEVTQTPSHQVTQMGQEVILRCVPISNHLYFYWYRQILGQKVEFLVSFYNNEISEKSEIFDDQFSVERPDGSNFTLKIRSTKLEDSAMYFCASARGGAYEQYFGPGTRLTVT.